A selection of T cell receptor beta chains follows, all from one sample in a study of cytomegalovirus exposure and HLA in healthy donors. Sequenced by immunoSEQ multiplex PCR; TCRdb stores in-frame clones only, minus some. The listing records under 200,000 clones. What was sequenced was PBMCs. These TCRs come from a young man in good health and CMV-seronegative. CDR3s include the opening cysteine and the closing phenylalanine or tryptophan. Each record gives: J gene, V gene, CDR3 length, D gene, CDR3 protein, CDR3 DNA. D genes are given only for firm matches.

TRBJ1-2 TRBV4-3 17 TRBD1 CASSQDGRRGGAYGYTF TGCGCCAGCAGCCAAGATGGGCGAAGAGGGGGCGCATACGGCTACACCTTC
TRBJ2-1 TRBV30 16 TRBD2 CAWSAHSGGAVNEQFF TGTGCCTGGAGCGCTCATAGCGGGGGGGCGGTAAATGAGCAGTTCTTC
TRBJ1-2 TRBV4-2 16 TRBD1 CASSQLWTGSTYGYTF TGTGCCAGCAGCCAGCTTTGGACAGGAAGTACCTATGGCTACACCTTC
TRBJ1-2 TRBV18 14 NA CASSPGGKSGSYTF TGTGCCAGCTCACCTGGGGGCAAGAGCGGAAGCTACACCTTC
TRBJ2-2 TRBV28 17 NA CASSPGGTEWDTGELFF TGTGCCAGCAGCCCAGGGGGGACCGAGTGGGACACCGGGGAGCTGTTTTTT
TRBJ2-7 TRBV5-1 16 NA CASSSARTGITYEQYF TGCGCCAGCAGCTCCGCTCGTACAGGAATAACCTACGAGCAGTACTTC
TRBJ2-7 TRBV27 16 NA CASSATQGVLLYEQYF TGTGCCAGCAGTGCGACACAGGGTGTGCTCCTCTACGAGCAGTACTTC
TRBJ1-2 TRBV4-2 15 NA CASSQERDANYGYTF TGTGCCAGCAGCCAAGAGCGAGATGCTAACTATGGCTACACCTTC
TRBJ1-1 TRBV25-1 13 TRBD1 CASSDTGGPRAFF TGTGCCAGCAGTGACACAGGGGGTCCCCGGGCTTTCTTT
TRBJ2-7 TRBV4-1 14 NA CASSPAPEVYEQYF TGCGCCAGCAGTCCGGCGCCGGAGGTCTACGAGCAGTACTTC
TRBJ1-1 TRBV11-3 17 TRBD1 CASSLGQGVWGVPEAFF TGTGCCAGCAGCTTGGGACAGGGCGTTTGGGGGGTACCTGAAGCTTTCTTT
TRBJ2-5 TRBV11-2 14 NA CASSSGQLRETQYF TGTGCCAGCAGCTCGGGACAACTGAGGGAGACCCAGTACTTC
TRBJ2-5 TRBV14 14 NA CASSPRTGGETQYF TGTGCCAGCAGCCCTAGGACAGGAGGGGAGACCCAGTACTTC
TRBJ1-5 TRBV15 15 TRBD1 CATSRERDRNQPQHF TGTGCCACCAGCAGAGAAAGGGACAGAAATCAGCCCCAGCATTTT
TRBJ2-1 TRBV27 16 TRBD2 CASSLSLADLGNEQFF TGTGCCAGCAGTTTATCTCTAGCGGACTTGGGGAATGAGCAGTTCTTC
TRBJ2-4 TRBV19 14 NA CASSYSIAKNIQYF TGTGCCAGTAGTTACAGTATAGCCAAAAACATTCAGTACTTC
TRBJ2-7 TRBV9 15 TRBD1 CASSVGDRLGYEQYF TGTGCCAGCAGCGTAGGGGACAGGCTGGGATACGAGCAGTACTTC
TRBJ1-5 TRBV6-6 13 NA CASSFNSNQPQHF TGTGCCAGCAGTTTCAATAGCAATCAGCCCCAGCATTTT
TRBJ2-7 TRBV9 14 TRBD1 CASSVGTDSYEQYF TGTGCCAGCAGCGTCGGGACAGACTCCTACGAGCAGTACTTC
TRBJ2-7 TRBV6-1 14 TRBD1 CASRDDRGHYEQYF TGTGCCAGCAGGGACGACAGGGGGCACTACGAGCAGTACTTC
TRBJ2-2 TRBV25-1 17 NA CASSEYGGTIFPGELFF TGTGCCAGCAGTGAATATGGGGGGACGATATTTCCCGGGGAGCTGTTTTTT
TRBJ2-7 TRBV27 14 TRBD2 CASTGLTLPYEQYF TGTGCCAGCACGGGACTAACCCTCCCCTACGAGCAGTACTTC
TRBJ2-1 TRBV27 15 TRBD2 CASRTASGGVNEQFF TGTGCCAGCAGAACGGCTAGCGGGGGGGTCAATGAGCAGTTCTTC
TRBJ2-7 TRBV5-1 16 TRBD1 CASSLAAGDSSYEQYF TGCGCCAGCAGCTTGGCCGCAGGGGACAGCTCCTACGAGCAGTACTTC
TRBJ1-2 TRBV5-6 14 TRBD1 CASSPGTANYGYTF TGTGCCAGCAGCCCCGGGACAGCCAACTATGGCTACACCTTC
TRBJ2-2 TRBV29-1 16 TRBD1 CSVEDRATGDTGELFF TGCAGCGTTGAAGATCGGGCGACAGGGGATACCGGGGAGCTGTTTTTT